This T cell receptor beta chain was sequenced for a study of blood T cell repertoires in COVID-19. Overall study: T cells, B-cell-depleted T cells, or PBMCs supplied cDNA or gDNA.

The CDR3 is 17 amino acids. Germline assignment: CDR1 MGHDK and CDR2 SYGVNS. V lost 3 bases and J 4 bases, leaving 21 bases between the germline ends. TCRdb keeps only in-frame clones here, not all; method: immunoSEQ multiplex PCR. Among 300,000 or so clones listed, about 86% were seen once. Individuals aged about 18 to 90 years were recruited from 20 to 25 US areas. This clone was recorded a few times. The genes are TRBV25-1 and TRBJ1-2; no firm D call. This TCR derives from a woman aged 40 to 55 with acute COVID-19. The sample taken for sequencing was PBMCs or T cells enriched from blood (not recorded which). The CDR3 protein is CASSDSQPRRRSYGYTF. The CDR3 DNA reads as TGTGCCAGCAGTGATTCTCAACCCCGGAGGCGCTCCTATGGCTACACCTTC.